This T cell receptor beta chain was recovered during a study of blood T cell repertoires in COVID-19. Study details: The analysed material was cDNA or gDNA that came from T cells, B-cell-depleted T cells, or PBMCs.

In the original analysis: Reference gene primer amplification gave nucleated cell count estimates. Profiling relied on immunoSEQ multiplex PCR, and the TCRdb table lists in-frame clones only, not all of them. The DNA was the basis for D and trimming; V, J and clone size are from that table. The repertoire holds 150,000 or so clones, about four fifths seen once, with about 3.7% in the top ten. Germline-derived CDR1 and CDR2 are MNHEY and SVGAGI. The CDR3 is 15 residues long. After removal of 10 bases from V and 5 bases from J, the junction contained 13 bases not matched to a gene. Recovery among Cohort 3 donors was established by two negative PCRs, clearance, or symptom resolution.

The chain uses TRBV6-5 and TRBJ2-5; 10 bases fit TRBD2. Sequencing used PBMCs or T cells enriched from blood (not recorded which). The sequence derives from a woman aged 60 to 75 who had recovered from COVID-19. CDR3 nucleotides: TGTGCCACCAGGGGAGCGGGGGGGCCTTGGGAGACCCAGTACTTC. Amino acid sequence: CATRGAGGPWETQYF.